This TCR beta chain was profiled in a study of blood T cell repertoires in COVID-19. Study in general: Some COVID-19 samples were acute and others convalescent; all came from the United States, Italy and Spain. In each case, the material was cDNA or gDNA derived from T cells, B-cell-depleted T cells, or PBMCs.

As originally analysed: Nucleated cell counts were estimated from reference gene primer amplification. Sequenced by immunoSEQ multiplex PCR; TCRdb stores in-frame clones only, minus some. V, J and clone size were drawn from that table, and D and trimming were deduced from the DNA. The sample has roughly 99,000 clones, approximately 79% seen once. Source material: peripheral blood. This TCR was sampled from a woman aged 80 or over with active or convalescent COVID-19.

The CDR3 nucleotides are TGTGCCAGCAGCCCGGGCCGGACTAGCGGGAGAAATGAGCAGTTCTTC. Its translation is CASSPGRTSGRNEQFF. The chain recombines TRBV5-4 with TRBJ2-1; 13 bases match TRBD2. Trimming removed 4 bases from V and 7 bases from J; junction bases left unmatched: 8. Per the germline V gene, CDR1 is SGHNT and CDR2 is YYREEE (reference sequence). CDR3 length equals 16 residues.